What follows are 10 T cell receptor beta chains derived from one specimen sequenced in a study of blood T cell repertoires in COVID-19. Libraries were prepared by immunoSEQ multiplex PCR; TCRdb keeps only in-frame clonotypes and omits some of them. This sample has 100,000 to 150,000 clones, with around 90% found just once. The material sequenced was peripheral blood. Receptor source: a man in his sixties with COVID-19, enrolled during active disease.

V is TRBV14 and J is TRBJ1-5; D gene uncertain. The V gene lost 1 base and the J gene lost 0 bases, with 4 bases spanning the gap. The CDR3 consists of 14 residues. Germline V gives CDR1 SGHDN, CDR2 FVKESK. In DNA form, the CDR3 reads TGTGCCAGCAGCCAAGGCGGTAGCAATCAGCCCCAGCATTTT. Protein product: CASSQGGSNQPQHF. The whole variable domain, remainder taken from reference TRBV14 and TRBJ1-5, is EAGVTQFPSHSVIEKGQTVTLRCDPISGHDNLYWYRRVMGKEIKFLLHFVKESKQDESGMPNNRFLAERTGGTYSTLKVQPAELEDSGVYFCASSQGGSNQPQHFGDGTRLSIL.

This rearrangement joins TRBV18 to TRBJ2-7, with TRBD1 matching over 8 bases. V shed 6 bases and J 7 bases; nucleotides not matched to a gene: 14. The V gene's germline CDR1 is KGHSH and CDR2 LQKENI. There are 15 residues in the CDR3. CDR3 DNA sequence: TGTGCCAGCTCCCTAAGGACAGGGATAGTAGGGGAGCAGTACTTC. The encoded protein is CASSLRTGIVGEQYF.

The CDR3, as DNA: TGCGCCAGCAGCCCCTGGACTAGAAGTAATGAGCAGTTCTTC. It yields the protein CASSPWTRSNEQFF. The chain recombines TRBV5-1 with TRBJ2-1; 7 positions match TRBD2. Germline V gene data show CDR1 as SGHRS and CDR2 as YFSETQ. CDR3 length equals 14 residues. The V segment lost 4 bases and the J segment 7 bases; nucleotides outside the gene matches: 8.

The chain links TRBV30 to TRBJ1-5; 8 bases match TRBD1. The CDR3 is 16 amino acids. From germline, CDR1 is GTSNPN and CDR2 SVGIG (reference sequence). The junction had 4 bases not matched to a gene; V was cut back by 0 bases and J by 0 bases. The CDR3 nucleotides read TGTGCCTGGAGTGTAGGGACAGGATATAGCAATCAGCCCCAGCATTTT. The encoded protein is CAWSVGTGYSNQPQHF.

This chain uses TRBV18 with TRBJ2-2; 9 bases match TRBD2. The V segment lost 1 base and the J segment 4 bases; nucleotides outside the gene matches: 7. The CDR3 consists of 17 residues. Germline V gene sequence: CDR1 KGHSH, CDR2 LQKENI. CDR3 loop: CASSPLRLAVATGELFF. CDR3 sequence (DNA): TGTGCCAGCTCACCACTGAGACTAGCGGTAGCCACCGGGGAGCTGTTTTTT.

The V and J genes are TRBV5-1 and TRBJ2-5; perhaps TRBD2 as D (5 bases). The CDR3 loop spans 15 amino acids. V was shortened by 0 bases and J by 5 bases, with 14 bases between the two germline ends. Germline-derived CDR1 and CDR2 are SGHRS and YFSETQ. CDR3 nucleotides: TGCGCCAGCAGCTTGGCCAATGGGCCGGGGGAGACCCAGTACTTC. Protein: CASSLANGPGETQYF.

The genes are TRBV14 and TRBJ2-1; D may be TRBD2 (6 bases). The CDR3 has 13 residues. V was pared by 5 bases and J by 6 bases, with 11 bases between. The germline V gene encodes CDR1 SGHDN and CDR2 FVKESK. The CDR3 region has the DNA TGTGCCAGCAGCAAGGACTACCTCAATGAGCAGTTCTTC. The encoded protein is CASSKDYLNEQFF.

The genes are TRBV7-2 and TRBJ1-2; D might be TRBD1 (5 bases). Germline V gives CDR1 SGHTA, CDR2 FQGNSA. CDR3 length equals 13 residues. V was shortened by 5 bases and J by 2 bases, with 9 bases between the two germline ends. DNA of the CDR3: TGTGCCAGCAGCACGGACACAAACTATGGCTACACCTTC. This gives the protein CASSTDTNYGYTF.

The chain couples TRBV4-3 to TRBJ1-3; weak D call: TRBD1 (6 bases). Per the germline V gene, CDR1 is LGHNA and CDR2 is YSLEER. The CDR3 consists of 19 residues. V lost 0 bases to trimming and J lost 1 base, with 19 bases between them. CDR3 amino acids: CASSQEWGRATGSGNTIYF. DNA of the CDR3: TGCGCCAGCAGCCAAGAGTGGGGCCGAGCGACAGGATCTGGAAACACCATATATTTT.

This chain uses TRBV18 with TRBJ2-1; D gene uncertain. Germline values: CDR1 KGHSH, CDR2 LQKENI. V was shortened by 2 bases and J by 4 bases, with 15 bases between the two germline ends. The CDR3 contains 16 residues. In DNA, the CDR3 is TGTGCCAGCTCACCAGGAGCTACATATTATTACAATGAGCAGTTCTTC. This encodes CASSPGATYYYNEQFF.